This T cell receptor beta chain was retrieved from a study of post-analysis software for immune sequencing data. Carried by the TCR beta cDNA libraries were unique molecular identifiers. TCRdb ran MiXCR on the PCR reads and lists one entry per CDR3 protein. The profile shows about 460,000 distinct CDR3 sequences, under 55% of them singletons. Study findings and constraints: TRBV5-6, TRBV5-1 and TRBV20-1 belonged to a set of about five TRBV segments that were more frequent in patients than controls.

Comments on this clonotype: As yet, its antigen is unknown.

This CDR3 contains 15 residues. V was clipped by 4 bases and J by 0 bases; unmatched bases: 4. Germline-derived CDR1 and CDR2 are DFQATT and SNEGSKA (reference sequence). The TCR originated in a girl aged 10-17 years with multiple sclerosis. Sequenced: blood. The chain combines TRBV20-1 with TRBJ2-5; 11 bases map to TRBD2. The CDR3 DNA sequence: TGCAGTGCTAAGGGACTAGCGGCTAACCAAGAGACCCAGTACTTC. Translating gives CSAKGLAANQETQYF.